The 4 T cell receptor beta chains reported below all come from one sample, sequenced in a study of T cell responses to AZD1222 COVID-19 vaccine. Sequencing was performed with immunoSEQ multiplex PCR; in TCRdb, only in-frame clones are kept and a portion is missing. There are around 150,000 clones in the sample; approximately 90% occur only once, and 4.5% to 6.5% lies in the top ten. Sequenced here: peripheral blood, sampled on day 0 of AZD1222 vaccination. These receptors were obtained from an adult in good health.

This chain connects TRBV5-4 to TRBJ2-3, with D maybe TRBD2 (5 bases). Per germline, CDR1 SGHNT and CDR2 YYREEE (reference sequence). The CDR3 totals 16 residues. Deletions cut 0 bases from V and 2 bases from J, with 13 bases between. The CDR3 loop is CASSLGASTVTDTQYF. The CDR3 DNA reads as TGTGCCAGCAGCTTGGGGGCTAGCACGGTCACAGATACGCAGTATTTT. Variable domain in full (rest from reference TRBV5-4 and TRBJ2-3): ETGVTQSPTHLIKTRGQQVTLRCSSQSGHNTVSWYQQALGQGPQFIFQYYREEENGRGNFPPRFSGLQFPNYSSELNVNALELDDSALYLCASSLGASTVTDTQYFGPGTRLTVL.

The genes are TRBV7-9 and TRBJ1-6; D unresolved. V gave up 3 bases and J gave up 8 bases, with 11 bases separating them. This CDR3 spans 14 amino acids. Germline V gene data show CDR1 as SEHNR and CDR2 as FQNEAQ (reference sequence). The CDR3 loop is CASSLSGVDSPLHF. The CDR3 bases are TGTGCCAGCAGCTTGAGTGGGGTCGATTCACCCCTCCACTTT.

This chain joins TRBV7-2 and TRBJ2-7, with TRBD1 identical over 8 bases. V was clipped by 5 bases and J by 1 base; unmatched bases: 7. The CDR3 is made up of 15 amino acids. Germline CDR1 SGHTA, CDR2 FQGNSA. The DNA for the CDR3 is TGTGCCAGCAGCCTAACAGGGGGTCCTTCCTACGAGCAGTACTTC. Amino acids: CASSLTGGPSYEQYF.

Regarding this clone: One end of the junction is discordant with germline, which a read error may explain. The chain combines TRBV6-5 with TRBJ1-1; perhaps TRBD1 as D (6 bases). CDR1 and CDR2 (germline): MNHEY, SVGAGI. CDR3 size: 15 residues. CDR3 loop: CASSDSFGTPREAFF. In DNA form, the CDR3 reads TGTGCCAGCAGTGACTCATTCGGGACACCCAGGGAAGCTTTCTTT.